This T cell receptor beta chain was obtained from a study of blood T cell repertoires in COVID-19. Across the study: Material from acute and convalescent COVID-19 was sourced from the United States, Italy and Spain.

Germline-derived CDR1 and CDR2 are MNHEY and SVGAGI. Trimming stripped 9 bases from V and 1 base from J, with 9 bases between. The CDR3 covers 12 residues. This clone showed up many times. Original processing notes: How many nucleated cells were present was estimated from reference gene primer amplification. Some clones are missing from TCRdb's copy, which holds only in-frame ones; the method was immunoSEQ multiplex PCR. V and J calls and clone size follow that table, whereas D and trimming were derived from the DNA. The sample has approximately 130,000 clones; about 80% are singletons. The chain joins TRBV6-5 to TRBJ1-1; D not resolved. This clonotype was sampled from a man aged 40-49 years with active or convalescent COVID-19. The sequencing sample was made of peripheral blood. CDR3 sequence reads: CARIPRNTEAFF. DNA of the CDR3: TGTGCCAGGATTCCGAGGAACACTGAAGCTTTCTTT.